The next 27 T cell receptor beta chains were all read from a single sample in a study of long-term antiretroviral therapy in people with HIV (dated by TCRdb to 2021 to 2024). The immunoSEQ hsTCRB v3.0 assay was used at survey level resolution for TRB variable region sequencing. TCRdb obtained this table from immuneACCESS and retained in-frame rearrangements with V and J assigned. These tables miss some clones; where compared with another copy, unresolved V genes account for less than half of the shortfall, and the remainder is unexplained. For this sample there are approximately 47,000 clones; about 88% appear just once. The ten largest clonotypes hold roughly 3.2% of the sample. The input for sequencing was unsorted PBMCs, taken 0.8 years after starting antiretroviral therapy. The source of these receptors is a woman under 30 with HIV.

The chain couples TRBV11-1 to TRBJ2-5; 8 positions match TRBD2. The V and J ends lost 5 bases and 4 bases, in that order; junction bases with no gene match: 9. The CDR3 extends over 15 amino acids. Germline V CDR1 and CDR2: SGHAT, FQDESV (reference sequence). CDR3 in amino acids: CASSLLAGMGETQYF. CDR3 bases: TGTGCCAGCAGCCTGTTAGCGGGAATGGGAGAGACCCAGTACTTC. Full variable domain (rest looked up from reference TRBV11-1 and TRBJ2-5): EAEVAQSPRYKITEKSQAVAFWCDPISGHATLYWYRQILGQGPELLVQFQDESVVDDSQLPKDRFSAERLKGVDSTLKIQPAELGDSAMYLCASSLLAGMGETQYFGPGTRLLVL.

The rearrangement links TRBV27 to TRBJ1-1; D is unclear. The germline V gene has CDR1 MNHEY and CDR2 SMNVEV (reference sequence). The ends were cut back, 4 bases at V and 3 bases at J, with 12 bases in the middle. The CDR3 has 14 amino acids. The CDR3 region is CASSSWASHTEAFF. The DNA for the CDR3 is TGTGCCAGCAGTTCCTGGGCTTCTCACACTGAAGCTTTCTTT.

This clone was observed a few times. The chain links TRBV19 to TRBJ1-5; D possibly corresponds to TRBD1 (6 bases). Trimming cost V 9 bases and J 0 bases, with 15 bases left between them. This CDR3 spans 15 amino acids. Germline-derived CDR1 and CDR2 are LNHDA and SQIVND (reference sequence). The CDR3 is CASSLVDSSNQPQHF. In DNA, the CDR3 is TGTGCCAGCTCCCTCGTGGACAGTAGCAATCAGCCCCAGCATTTT.

The CDR3 coding sequence is TGTGCCAGCAGGGAAACAGGGAACCAGCCCCAGCATTTT. Its translation is CASRETGNQPQHF. This chain links TRBV6-5 with TRBJ1-5; weak D call: TRBD1 (6 bases). Germline CDR1 MNHEY, CDR2 SVGAGI. The CDR3 is 13 residues long. V was trimmed by 6 bases and J by 7 bases, leaving 13 bases between them.

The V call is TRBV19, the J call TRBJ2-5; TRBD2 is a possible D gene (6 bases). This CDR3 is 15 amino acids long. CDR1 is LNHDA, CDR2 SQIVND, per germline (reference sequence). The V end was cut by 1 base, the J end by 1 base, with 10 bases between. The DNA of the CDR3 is TGTGCCAGTAGTATAGGGGCGGGAATCCAAGAGACCCAGTACTTC. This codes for CASSIGAGIQETQYF.

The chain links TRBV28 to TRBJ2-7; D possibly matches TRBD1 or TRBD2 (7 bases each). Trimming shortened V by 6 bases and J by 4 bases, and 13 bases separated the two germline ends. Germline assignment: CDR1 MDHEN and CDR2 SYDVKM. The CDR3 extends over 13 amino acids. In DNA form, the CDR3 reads TGTGCCAGCAGACCGGGGGGACAGTACGAGCAGTACTTC. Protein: CASRPGGQYEQYF.

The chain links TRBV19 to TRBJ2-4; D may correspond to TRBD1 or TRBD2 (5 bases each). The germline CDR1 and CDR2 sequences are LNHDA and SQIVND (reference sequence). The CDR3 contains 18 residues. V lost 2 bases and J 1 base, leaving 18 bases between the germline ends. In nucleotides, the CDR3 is TGTGCCAGTAGTATACCGGGCCGAACACGGGGCGCCAAAAACATTCAGTACTTC. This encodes CASSIPGRTRGAKNIQYF.

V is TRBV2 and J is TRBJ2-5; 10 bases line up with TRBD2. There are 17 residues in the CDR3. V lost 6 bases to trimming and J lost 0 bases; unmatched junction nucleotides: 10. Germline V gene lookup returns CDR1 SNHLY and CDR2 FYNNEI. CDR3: CASREYRLAGDQETQYF. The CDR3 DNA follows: TGTGCCAGCAGAGAGTATCGGCTAGCGGGAGACCAAGAGACCCAGTACTTC.

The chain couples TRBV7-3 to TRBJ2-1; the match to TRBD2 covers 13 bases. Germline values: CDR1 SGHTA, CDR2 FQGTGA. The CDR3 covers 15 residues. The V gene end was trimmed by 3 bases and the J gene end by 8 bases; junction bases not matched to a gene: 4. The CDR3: CASSFTSGRADEQFF. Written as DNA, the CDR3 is TGTGCCAGCAGCTTTACTAGCGGGAGGGCAGATGAGCAGTTCTTC.

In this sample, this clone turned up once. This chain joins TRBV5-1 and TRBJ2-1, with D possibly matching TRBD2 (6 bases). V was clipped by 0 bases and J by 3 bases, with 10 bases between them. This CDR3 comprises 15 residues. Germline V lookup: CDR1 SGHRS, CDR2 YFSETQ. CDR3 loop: CASSLEGLGYNEQFF. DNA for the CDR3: TGCGCCAGCAGCTTGGAGGGACTCGGCTACAATGAGCAGTTCTTC.

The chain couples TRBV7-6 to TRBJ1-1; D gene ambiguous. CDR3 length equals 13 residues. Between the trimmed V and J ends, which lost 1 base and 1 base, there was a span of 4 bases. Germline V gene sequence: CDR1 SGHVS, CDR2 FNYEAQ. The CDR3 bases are TGTGCCAGCAGCTTAGGGGCGAACACTGAAGCTTTCTTT. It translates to CASSLGANTEAFF.

The DNA of the CDR3 is TGTGCCAGCAGCTTGTTCGGGGGTATCCACGAGCAGTACTTC. It codes for CASSLFGGIHEQYF. The rearrangement joins TRBV5-6 to TRBJ2-7; D may be TRBD2 (6 bases). Germline loops: CDR1 SGHDT, CDR2 YYEEEE. V was cut by 1 base and J by 5 bases, with 13 bases left in between. The CDR3 runs to 14 residues.

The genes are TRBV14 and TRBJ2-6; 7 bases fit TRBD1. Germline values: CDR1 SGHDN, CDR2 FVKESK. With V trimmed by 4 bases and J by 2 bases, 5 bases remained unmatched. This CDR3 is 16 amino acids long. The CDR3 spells CASSLGRGPGANVLTF. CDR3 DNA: TGTGCCAGCAGCCTCGGAAGGGGGCCTGGGGCCAACGTCCTGACTTTC.

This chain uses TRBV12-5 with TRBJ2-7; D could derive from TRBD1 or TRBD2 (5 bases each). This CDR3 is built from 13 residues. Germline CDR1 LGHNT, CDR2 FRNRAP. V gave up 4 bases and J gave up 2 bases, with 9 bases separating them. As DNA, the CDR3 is TGTGCTAGTGGTTCTCAGGGAGCCTACGAGCAGTACTTC. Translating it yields CASGSQGAYEQYF.

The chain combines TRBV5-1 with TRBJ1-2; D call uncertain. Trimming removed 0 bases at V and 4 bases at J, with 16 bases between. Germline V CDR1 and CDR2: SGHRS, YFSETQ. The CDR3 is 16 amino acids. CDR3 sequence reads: CASSLGAGGMIYGYTF. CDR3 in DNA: TGCGCCAGCAGCTTGGGGGCAGGAGGGATGATCTATGGCTACACCTTC.

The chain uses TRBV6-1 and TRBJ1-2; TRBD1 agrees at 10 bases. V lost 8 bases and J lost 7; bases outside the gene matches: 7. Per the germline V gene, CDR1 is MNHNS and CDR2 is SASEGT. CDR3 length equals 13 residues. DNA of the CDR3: TGTGCCAGCTCCGGGACAGGGGTTCGTGGCTACACCTTC. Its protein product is CASSGTGVRGYTF.

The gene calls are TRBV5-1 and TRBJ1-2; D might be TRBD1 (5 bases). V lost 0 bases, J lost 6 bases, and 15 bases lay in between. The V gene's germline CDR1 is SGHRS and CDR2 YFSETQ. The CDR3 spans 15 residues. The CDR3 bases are TGCGCCAGCAGCTTGGATATGTTTGGGGGGGATGGCTACACCTTC. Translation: CASSLDMFGGDGYTF.

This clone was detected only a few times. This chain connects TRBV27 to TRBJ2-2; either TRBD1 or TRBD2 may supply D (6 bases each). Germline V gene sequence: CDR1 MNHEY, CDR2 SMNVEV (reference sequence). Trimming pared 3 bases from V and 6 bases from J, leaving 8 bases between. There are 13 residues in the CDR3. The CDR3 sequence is CASSFRGAGELFF. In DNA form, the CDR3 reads TGTGCCAGCAGTTTTAGGGGGGCCGGGGAGCTGTTTTTT.

The CDR3: CASSTYRDGYTF. The CDR3 DNA is TGTGCCAGCAGTACTTACAGGGATGGCTACACCTTC. The V gene is TRBV25-1, the J gene TRBJ1-2; possible D gene TRBD1, 6 bases. CDR1 is MGHDK and CDR2 is SYGVNS in the germline V gene. The CDR3 totals 12 residues. The V end was cut by 5 bases, the J end by 6 bases, with 10 bases between.

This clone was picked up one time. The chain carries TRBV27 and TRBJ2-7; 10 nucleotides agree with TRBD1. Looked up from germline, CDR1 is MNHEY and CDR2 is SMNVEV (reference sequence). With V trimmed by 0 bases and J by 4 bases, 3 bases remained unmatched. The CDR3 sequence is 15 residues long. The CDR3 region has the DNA TGTGCCAGCAGTTTATCGAGGGGACAGGGGTACGAGCAGTACTTC. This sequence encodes CASSLSRGQGYEQYF.

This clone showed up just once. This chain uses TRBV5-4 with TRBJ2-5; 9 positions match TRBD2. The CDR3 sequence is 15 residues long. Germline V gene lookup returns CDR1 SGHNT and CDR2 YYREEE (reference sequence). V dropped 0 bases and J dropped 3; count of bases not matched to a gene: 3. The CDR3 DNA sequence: TGTGCCAGCAGCTTGGTGCAGCGGGAGGAAGAGACCCAGTACTTC. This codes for CASSLVQREEETQYF. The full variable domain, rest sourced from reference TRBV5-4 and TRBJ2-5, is ETGVTQSPTHLIKTRGQQVTLRCSSQSGHNTVSWYQQALGQGPQFIFQYYREEENGRGNFPPRFSGLQFPNYSSELNVNALELDDSALYLCASSLVQREEETQYFGPGTRLLVL.

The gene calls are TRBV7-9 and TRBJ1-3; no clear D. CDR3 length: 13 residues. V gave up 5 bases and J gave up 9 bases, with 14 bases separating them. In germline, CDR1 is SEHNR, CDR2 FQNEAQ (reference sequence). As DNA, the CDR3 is TGTGCCAGCAGCGCGCGTGGAGACGTCACCATATATTTT. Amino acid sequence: CASSARGDVTIYF.

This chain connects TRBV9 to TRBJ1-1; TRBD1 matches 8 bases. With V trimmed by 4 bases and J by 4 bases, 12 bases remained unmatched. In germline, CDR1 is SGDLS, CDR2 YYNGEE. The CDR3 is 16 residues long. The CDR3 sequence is CASSPPRTGRGTEAFF. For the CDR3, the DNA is TGTGCCAGCAGCCCTCCGCGGACAGGGAGGGGCACTGAAGCTTTCTTT.

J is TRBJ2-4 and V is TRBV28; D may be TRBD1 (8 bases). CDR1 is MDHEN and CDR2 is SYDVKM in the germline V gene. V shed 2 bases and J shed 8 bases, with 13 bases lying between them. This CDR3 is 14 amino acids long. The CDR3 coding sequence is TGTGCCAGCAGTTTACCCACAGGGGGGGACATTCAGTACTTC. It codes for CASSLPTGGDIQYF.

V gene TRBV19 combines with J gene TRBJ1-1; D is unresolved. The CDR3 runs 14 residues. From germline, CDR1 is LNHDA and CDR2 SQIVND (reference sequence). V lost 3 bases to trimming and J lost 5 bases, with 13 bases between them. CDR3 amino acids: CASSIRGGRTEAFF. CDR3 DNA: TGTGCCAGTAGTATCCGTGGCGGGAGGACTGAAGCTTTCTTT.

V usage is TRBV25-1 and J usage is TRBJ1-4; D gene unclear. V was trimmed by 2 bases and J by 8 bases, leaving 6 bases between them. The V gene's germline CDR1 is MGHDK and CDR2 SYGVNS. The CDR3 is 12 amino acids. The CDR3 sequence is CASSEVGEKLFF. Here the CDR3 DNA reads TGTGCCAGCAGTGAAGTCGGCGAAAAACTGTTTTTT. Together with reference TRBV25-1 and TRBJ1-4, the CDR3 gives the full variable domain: EADIYQTPRYLVIGTGKKITLECSQTMGHDKMYWYQQDPGMELHLIHYSYGVNSTEKGDLSSESTVSRIRTEHFPLTLESARPSHTSQYLCASSEVGEKLFFGSGTQLSVL.

This CDR3 is CATSTGAGGNTGELFF. In nucleotides, the CDR3 is TGTGCCACCAGCACTGGGGCGGGGGGAAACACCGGGGAGCTGTTTTTT. The genes are TRBV15 and TRBJ2-2; TRBD2 matches at 8 bases. The CDR3 spans 16 residues. In germline, CDR1 is LNHNV, CDR2 YYDKDF (reference sequence). Trimming at V came to 4 bases and at J to 2 bases, leaving 6 bases not matched to a gene.